The sequence of this TCR beta chain was determined in a study of vaccination effects on CD4 cells after COVID-19. At the level of the study: Each participant was given two doses of one vaccine (BNT162b2 or mRNA-1273). Pre-vaccine samples were drawn 16 days and one week before the first dose. Findings of the study overall: For convalescents, most of the spike-reactive clones seen post-vaccine were new vaccine-induced clones.

Clones were sequenced by immunoSEQ multiplex PCR, and TCRdb holds only the in-frame ones, with some missing. The profile covers 50,000 to 70,000 clones, with approximately 78% appearing a single time and around 21% taken by the ten largest. Points on this clone: Its matching antigen is unknown.

The CDR3 is made up of 14 amino acids. V was clipped by 8 bases and J by 1 base, with 15 bases between them. Germline V gives CDR1 MDHEN, CDR2 SYDVKM. Cells that had been cultured for roughly 9 days were the source of isolated CD4+ T cells. On both days 3 and 7, half of the culture medium was replaced with IL-2 medium. The chain employs TRBV28 and TRBJ2-7; D call uncertain. This clonotype was sampled from a human donor who had a prior SARS-CoV-2 infection. Sequencing used CD4+ T cells from PBMCs cultured without peptide, obtained before COVID-19 vaccination. CDR3 sequence reads: CASSFVLRSYEQYF. The CDR3, as DNA: TGTGCCAGCTCATTTGTGCTGAGGTCCTACGAGCAGTACTTC.